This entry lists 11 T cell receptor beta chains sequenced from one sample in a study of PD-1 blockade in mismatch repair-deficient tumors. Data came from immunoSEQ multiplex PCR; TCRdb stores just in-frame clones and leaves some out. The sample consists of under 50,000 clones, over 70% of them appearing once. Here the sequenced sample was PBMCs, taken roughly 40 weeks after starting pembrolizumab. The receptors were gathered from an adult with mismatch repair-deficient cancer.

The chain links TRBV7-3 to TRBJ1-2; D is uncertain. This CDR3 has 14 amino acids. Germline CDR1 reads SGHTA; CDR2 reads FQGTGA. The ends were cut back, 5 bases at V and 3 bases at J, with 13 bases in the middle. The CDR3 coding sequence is TGTGCCAGCAGCCCCGGCCCGGACTACTATGGCTACACCTTC. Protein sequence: CASSPGPDYYGYTF.

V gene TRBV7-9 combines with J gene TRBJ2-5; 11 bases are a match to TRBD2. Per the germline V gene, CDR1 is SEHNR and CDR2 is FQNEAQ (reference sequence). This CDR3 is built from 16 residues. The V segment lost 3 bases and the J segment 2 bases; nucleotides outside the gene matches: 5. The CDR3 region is CASSFRLAGGQETQYF. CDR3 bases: TGTGCCAGCAGCTTTCGGCTAGCGGGAGGACAAGAGACCCAGTACTTC.

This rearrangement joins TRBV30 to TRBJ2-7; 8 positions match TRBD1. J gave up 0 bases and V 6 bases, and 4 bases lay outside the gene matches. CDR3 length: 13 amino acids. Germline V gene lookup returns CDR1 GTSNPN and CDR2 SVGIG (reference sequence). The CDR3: CACRQGNSYEQYF. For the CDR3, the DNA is TGTGCCTGTAGACAGGGGAACTCCTACGAGCAGTACTTC. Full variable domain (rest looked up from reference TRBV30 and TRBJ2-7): SQTIHQWPATLVQPVGSPLSLECTVEGTSNPNLYWYRQAAGRGLQLLFYSVGIGQISSEVPQNLSASRPQDRQFILSSKKLLLSDSGFYLCACRQGNSYEQYFGPGTRLTVT.

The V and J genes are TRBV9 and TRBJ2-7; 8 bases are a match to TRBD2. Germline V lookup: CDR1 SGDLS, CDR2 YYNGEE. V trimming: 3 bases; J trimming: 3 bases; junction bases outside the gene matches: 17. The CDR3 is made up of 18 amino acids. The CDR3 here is CASSEGPLRGSGSYEQYF. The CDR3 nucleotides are TGTGCCAGCAGCGAGGGGCCTCTTAGGGGGAGCGGGAGCTACGAGCAGTACTTC.

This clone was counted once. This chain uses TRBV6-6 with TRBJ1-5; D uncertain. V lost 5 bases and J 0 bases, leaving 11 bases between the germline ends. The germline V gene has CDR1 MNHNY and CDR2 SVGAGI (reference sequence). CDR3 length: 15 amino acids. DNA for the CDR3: TGTGCCAGCAGTAACCGGTTAAGTAGCAATCAGCCCCAGCATTTT. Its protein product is CASSNRLSSNQPQHF.

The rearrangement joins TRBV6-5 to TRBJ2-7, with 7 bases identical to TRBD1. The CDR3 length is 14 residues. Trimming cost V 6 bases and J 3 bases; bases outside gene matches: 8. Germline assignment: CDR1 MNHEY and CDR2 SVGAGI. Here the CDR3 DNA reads TGTGCCAGCAGGCCCAGACAGGGCTACTACGAGCAGTACTTC. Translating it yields CASRPRQGYYEQYF.

CDR3 coding DNA: TGTGCCAGCACCACTAGCGGGATCTACAATGAGCAGTTCTTC. It is translated as CASTTSGIYNEQFF. This chain links TRBV6-1 with TRBJ2-1, with 10 bases lining up with TRBD2. Per the germline V gene, CDR1 is MNHNS and CDR2 is SASEGT. CDR3 length: 14 residues. With V trimmed by 7 bases and J by 3 bases, 3 bases remained unmatched.

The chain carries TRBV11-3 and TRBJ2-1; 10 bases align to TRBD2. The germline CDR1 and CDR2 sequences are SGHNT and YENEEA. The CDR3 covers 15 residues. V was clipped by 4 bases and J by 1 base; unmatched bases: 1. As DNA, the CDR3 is TGTGCCAGCAGCTATAGCGGGGGGTCCTACAATGAGCAGTTCTTC. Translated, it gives CASSYSGGSYNEQFF.

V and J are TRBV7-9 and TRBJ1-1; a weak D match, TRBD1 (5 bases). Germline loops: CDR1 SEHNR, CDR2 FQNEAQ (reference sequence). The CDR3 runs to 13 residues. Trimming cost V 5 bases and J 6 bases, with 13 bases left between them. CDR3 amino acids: CASSGGTEPEAFF. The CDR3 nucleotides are TGTGCCAGCAGCGGGGGGACTGAGCCTGAAGCTTTCTTT.

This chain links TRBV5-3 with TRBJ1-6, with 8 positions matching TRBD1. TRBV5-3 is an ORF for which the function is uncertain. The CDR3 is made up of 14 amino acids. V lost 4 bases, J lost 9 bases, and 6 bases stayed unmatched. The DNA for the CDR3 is TGTGCCAGAAGCCTGGACAGGGCGGGTTCACCCCTCCACTTT. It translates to CARSLDRAGSPLHF.

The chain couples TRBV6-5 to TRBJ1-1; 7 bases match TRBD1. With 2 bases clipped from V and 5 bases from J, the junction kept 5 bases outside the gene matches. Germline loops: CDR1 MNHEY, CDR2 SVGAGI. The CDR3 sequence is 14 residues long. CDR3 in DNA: TGTGCCAGCAGTTACGGGAGACAGGGAACTGAAGCTTTCTTT. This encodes CASSYGRQGTEAFF.